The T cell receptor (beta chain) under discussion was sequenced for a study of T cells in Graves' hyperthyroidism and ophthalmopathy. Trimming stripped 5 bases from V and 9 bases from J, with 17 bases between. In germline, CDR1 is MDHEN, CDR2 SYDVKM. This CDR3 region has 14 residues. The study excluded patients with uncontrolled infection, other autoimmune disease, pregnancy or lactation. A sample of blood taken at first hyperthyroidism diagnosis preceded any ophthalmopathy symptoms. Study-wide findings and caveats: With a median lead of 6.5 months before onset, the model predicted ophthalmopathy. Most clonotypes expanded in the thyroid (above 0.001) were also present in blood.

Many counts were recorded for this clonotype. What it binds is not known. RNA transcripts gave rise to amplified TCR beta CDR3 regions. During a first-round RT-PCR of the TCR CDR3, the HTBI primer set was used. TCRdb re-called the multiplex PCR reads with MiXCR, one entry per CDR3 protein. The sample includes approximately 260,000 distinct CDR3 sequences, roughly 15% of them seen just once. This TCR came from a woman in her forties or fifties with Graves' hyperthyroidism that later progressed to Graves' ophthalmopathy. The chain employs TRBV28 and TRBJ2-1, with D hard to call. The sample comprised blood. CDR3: CASSPLSIWGEQFF. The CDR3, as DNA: TGTGCCAGCAGTCCCCTGTCCATATGGGGTGAGCAGTTCTTC.